The present T cell receptor (beta chain) was sequenced within a study of vaccination and CD4 T cells after COVID-19. The assay that was used to sequence DNA from cultured CD4+ T cells was the Oncomine TCR Beta short-read assay. Via MiXCR, TCRdb re-called the PCR reads, giving one row per CDR3 protein. The sample shows 15,000 to 20,000 distinct CDR3 sequences, roughly half of them seen only once. A note on this clonotype: Its target is not known.

CDR1 MNHEY and CDR2 SVGEGT come from the germline V gene. The CDR3 loop spans 13 amino acids. Trimming pared 2 bases from V and 5 bases from J, leaving 9 bases between. Stated treatment: roughly 10-day PBMC culture with coronavirus spike peptide pools or control peptides (ViraFEST assay). The specimen was CD4+ T cells from blood, cultured in vitro, collected before SARS-CoV-2 vaccination. This chain links TRBV6-2 or TRBV6-3 with TRBJ1-1; no clear D. This TCR was recovered from a human donor who had recovered from COVID-19. Here the CDR3 DNA reads TGTGCCAGCAGTTACACTCAGTGGACTGAAGCTTTCTTT. It codes for CASSYTQWTEAFF.